This T cell receptor beta chain stems from a study of identical twins. The CDR3 extends over 16 amino acids. The trim removed 6 bases at V and 4 bases at J, leaving 7 bases unmatched. TCRdb redid the calling of the 5' RACE reads with MiXCR, one entry per CDR3 protein. The profile covers approximately 1.8 million distinct CDR3 sequences, with more than 30% appearing a single time and more than 0.25% taken by the ten largest. The V and J genes are TRBV12-3 or TRBV12-4 and TRBJ2-3, with TRBD2 matching 13 bases. The sample consisted of cord blood. The receptor was derived from a newborn girl in good health. This CDR3 reads CASSPGTSGTPDTQYF. CDR3 DNA: TGTGCCAGCAGCCCCGGGACTAGCGGGACCCCAGATACGCAGTATTTT.